Listed below are T cell receptor beta chains from one sample, sequenced in a study of T-cell reconstitution after alpha-beta-depleted transplantation in children. TCRdb redid the calling of the PCR reads with MiXCR, one entry per CDR3 protein. The repertoire holds hundreds of thousands of distinct CDR3 sequences, over 10% seen once, with approximately 2.1% in the top ten. The sample consisted of PBMCs, mostly from graft donor cells, taken 360 days after TCRalphabeta/CD19-depleted stem cell transplant. All receptors come from a male patient younger than 18 who had a stem cell transplant for acute myeloid leukemia, so the T cells may come from the graft donor. The CDR3 runs from the conserved cysteine through the conserved F or W. The order of the fields is V gene, J gene, D gene, clone size, CDR3 DNA, CDR3 protein. A D gene is named only where the DNA matches it firmly. Clone size is not always given. Where it is, it says once, few, many or a class for expanded clones.

v_gene: TRBV30
j_gene: TRBJ2-4
d_gene: TRBD2
abundance: few
CDR3nt: TGTGCCTGGGGTTTCCAGCGGGAGTCAAACATTCAGTACTTC
CDR3aa: CAWGFQRESNIQYF

v_gene: TRBV11-3
j_gene: TRBJ2-1
d_gene: -
abundance: -
CDR3nt: TGTGCCAGCAGCTTAGTTTGGAGACAGAGCGACAATGAGCAGTTCTTC
CDR3aa: CASSLVWRQSDNEQFF

v_gene: TRBV28
j_gene: TRBJ2-2
d_gene: -
abundance: many
CDR3nt: TGTGCCAGCAGTTTGGATCGGTATGCCGGGGAGCTGTTTTTT
CDR3aa: CASSLDRYAGELFF

v_gene: TRBV4-3
j_gene: TRBJ2-7
d_gene: TRBD2
abundance: few
CDR3nt: TGCGCCAGCAGCCACGGGACTAGCGGGAAGGACGAGCAGTACTTC
CDR3aa: CASSHGTSGKDEQYF

v_gene: TRBV6-1
j_gene: TRBJ2-4
d_gene: -
abundance: -
CDR3nt: TGTGCCAGCAGCAGAGGACAGACTGCTTACGCCAAAAACATTCAGTACTTC
CDR3aa: CASSRGQTAYAKNIQYF

v_gene: TRBV11-2
j_gene: TRBJ2-1
d_gene: -
abundance: -
CDR3nt: TGTGCCAGCAGCTTAGATTGGGCTAGCCCCAATGAGCAGTTCTTC
CDR3aa: CASSLDWASPNEQFF

v_gene: TRBV6-8
j_gene: TRBJ2-1
d_gene: TRBD2
abundance: few
CDR3nt: TGTGCCAGCAGTTACGAGGGCGGGAGGGGCTATGAGCAGTTCTTC
CDR3aa: CASSYEGGRGYEQFF

v_gene: TRBV4-3
j_gene: TRBJ2-3
d_gene: TRBD1
abundance: -
CDR3nt: TGCGCCAGCAGCCCAACAGGGACAGGGTCCACAGATACGCAGTATTTT
CDR3aa: CASSPTGTGSTDTQYF

v_gene: TRBV28
j_gene: TRBJ2-7
d_gene: -
abundance: few
CDR3nt: TGTGCCAGCATTCAGGGTGGGCCCTCCTACGAGCAGTACTTC
CDR3aa: CASIQGGPSYEQYF

v_gene: TRBV3-1
j_gene: TRBJ2-3
d_gene: -
abundance: few
CDR3nt: TGTGCCAGCAGCCAAGAGTCGCGGACGGGCACGCAGTATTTT
CDR3aa: CASSQESRTGTQYF

v_gene: TRBV9
j_gene: TRBJ2-1
d_gene: -
abundance: few
CDR3nt: TGTGCCAGCAGCGTATGGCCAGCGGGCACTACAGGTGAGCAGTTCTTC
CDR3aa: CASSVWPAGTTGEQFF

v_gene: TRBV6-5
j_gene: TRBJ2-1
d_gene: TRBD1
abundance: few
CDR3nt: TGTGCCAGCAGTTTCAGGGACAGGGAGGGTGAGCAGTTCTTC
CDR3aa: CASSFRDREGEQFF

v_gene: TRBV25-1
j_gene: TRBJ2-1
d_gene: TRBD2
abundance: -
CDR3nt: TGTGCCAGCAGTACGGCGGGAGGCTACAATGAGCAGTTCTTC
CDR3aa: CASSTAGGYNEQFF

v_gene: TRBV29-1
j_gene: TRBJ2-2
d_gene: -
abundance: few
CDR3nt: TGCAGCGTTGTCAAAACATCCAGGGAGCTGTTTTTT
CDR3aa: CSVVKTSRELFF

v_gene: TRBV4-2
j_gene: TRBJ2-3
d_gene: TRBD2
abundance: -
CDR3nt: TGTGCCAGCAGCCAAGATTGGGGCGGGAGTACAGATACGCAGTATTTT
CDR3aa: CASSQDWGGSTDTQYF

v_gene: TRBV7-9
j_gene: TRBJ1-1
d_gene: -
abundance: -
CDR3nt: TGTGCCAGCAGCTTATTAGCGGAGAACACTGAAGCTTTCTTT
CDR3aa: CASSLLAENTEAFF

v_gene: TRBV4-3
j_gene: TRBJ1-4
d_gene: -
abundance: -
CDR3nt: TGCGCCAGCAGCCAACCTCATCGAGAACTGTTTTTT
CDR3aa: CASSQPHRELFF

v_gene: TRBV21-1
j_gene: TRBJ2-4
d_gene: -
abundance: -
CDR3nt: TGTGCCAGCAGCTTTCCGGGACAGTCTCCAACCTTAGCCAAAAACATTCAGTACTTC
CDR3aa: CASSFPGQSPTLAKNIQYF

v_gene: TRBV14
j_gene: TRBJ2-5
d_gene: -
abundance: few
CDR3nt: TGTGCCAGCAGCCAAGATCTGGGGAGAGTCAAGTACTTC
CDR3aa: CASSQDLGRVKYF

v_gene: TRBV11-2
j_gene: TRBJ2-3
d_gene: TRBD2
abundance: few
CDR3nt: TGTGCCAGCAGCTTTGGCGGGGACTACACAGATACGCAGTATTTT
CDR3aa: CASSFGGDYTDTQYF

v_gene: TRBV20-1
j_gene: TRBJ2-3
d_gene: TRBD2
abundance: many
CDR3nt: TGCAGTGATGGGGGTAGCGGGAGTAGCACAGATACGCAGTATTTT
CDR3aa: CSDGGSGSSTDTQYF

v_gene: TRBV5-5
j_gene: TRBJ1-1
d_gene: -
abundance: once
CDR3nt: TGTGCCAGCAGCCCCCATCGGTGGAGGGATGAAGCTTTCTTT
CDR3aa: CASSPHRWRDEAFF

v_gene: TRBV28
j_gene: TRBJ1-2
d_gene: -
abundance: few
CDR3nt: TGTGCCAGCAGTTTCGCAGAGCTCTATGGCTACACCTTC
CDR3aa: CASSFAELYGYTF

v_gene: TRBV18
j_gene: TRBJ2-3
d_gene: TRBD2
abundance: once
CDR3nt: TGTGCCAGCACCCACGTTTGGCGTGAGAGGTGGCTTGTGGGGACTAGCGGGAGCACAGATACGCAGTATTTT
CDR3aa: CASTHVWRERWLVGTSGSTDTQYF

v_gene: TRBV2
j_gene: TRBJ2-2
d_gene: TRBD1
abundance: -
CDR3nt: TGTGCCAGCAGCATAATTCCGGGACAGGAGTACACCGGGGAGCTGTTTTTT
CDR3aa: CASSIIPGQEYTGELFF

v_gene: TRBV28
j_gene: TRBJ1-1
d_gene: -
abundance: many
CDR3nt: TGTGCCAGCAGTTTAACGGGGGTGAAGAAGATGAACACTGAAGCTTTCTTT
CDR3aa: CASSLTGVKKMNTEAFF

v_gene: TRBV15
j_gene: TRBJ2-7
d_gene: TRBD2
abundance: -
CDR3nt: TGTGCCACCAGGGGGACTAGCGGGAGCTACGAGCAGTACTTC
CDR3aa: CATRGTSGSYEQYF

v_gene: TRBV6-1
j_gene: TRBJ2-7
d_gene: -
abundance: few
CDR3nt: TGTGCCAGCAGTAGGGGGGCTCTCTACGAGCAGTACTTC
CDR3aa: CASSRGALYEQYF

v_gene: TRBV6-5
j_gene: TRBJ1-1
d_gene: -
abundance: -
CDR3nt: TGTGCCAGCAGTTTCAGGGGATCGAACACTGAAGCTTTCTTT
CDR3aa: CASSFRGSNTEAFF

v_gene: TRBV5-1
j_gene: TRBJ2-1
d_gene: -
abundance: -
CDR3nt: TGCGCCAGCAGCTTGGTCCAGCGTAATTACAATGAGCAGTTCTTC
CDR3aa: CASSLVQRNYNEQFF

v_gene: TRBV6-2/TRBV6-3
j_gene: TRBJ2-3
d_gene: -
abundance: many
CDR3nt: TGTGCCAGCAGTTACTCTAAAACTAGTAGACGGATCGCAGATACGCAGTATTTT
CDR3aa: CASSYSKTSRRIADTQYF

v_gene: TRBV19
j_gene: TRBJ2-1
d_gene: -
abundance: many
CDR3nt: TGTGCCAGTAGTATAGATGAACGGGTGGCCTACAATGAGCAGTTCTTC
CDR3aa: CASSIDERVAYNEQFF

v_gene: TRBV5-1
j_gene: TRBJ2-7
d_gene: -
abundance: -
CDR3nt: TGCGCCAGCAGCTTGCGGTCCACCTACGAGCAGTACTTC
CDR3aa: CASSLRSTYEQYF

v_gene: TRBV11-2
j_gene: TRBJ2-2
d_gene: -
abundance: -
CDR3nt: TGTGCCAGCAGCTTAGAGGAGTCAGTGGGACTTCGGGGAACCGGGGAGCTGTTTTTT
CDR3aa: CASSLEESVGLRGTGELFF

v_gene: TRBV30
j_gene: TRBJ2-2
d_gene: -
abundance: few
CDR3nt: TGTGCCTGGAGTGTAGGGGGAGGCTCCGGGGAGCTGTTTTTT
CDR3aa: CAWSVGGGSGELFF

v_gene: TRBV9
j_gene: TRBJ2-3
d_gene: -
abundance: many
CDR3nt: TGTGCCAGCAGCGTAGTAGGGTTCCACACAGATACGCAGTATTTT
CDR3aa: CASSVVGFHTDTQYF

v_gene: TRBV24-1
j_gene: TRBJ2-3
d_gene: TRBD2
abundance: few
CDR3nt: TGTGCCACCAGTGACACGATACTAGCGGGCAGCACAGATACGCAGTATTTT
CDR3aa: CATSDTILAGSTDTQYF

v_gene: TRBV30
j_gene: TRBJ2-6
d_gene: -
abundance: many
CDR3nt: TGTGCCTGGAGGGGGAAACTCTCGTGGGCCAACGTCCTGACTTTC
CDR3aa: CAWRGKLSWANVLTF

v_gene: TRBV29-1
j_gene: TRBJ1-2
d_gene: -
abundance: many
CDR3nt: TGCAGCGTTGAATCAATTGCGGGGGCCAACACCTTC
CDR3aa: CSVESIAGANTF

v_gene: TRBV7-2
j_gene: TRBJ2-3
d_gene: TRBD2
abundance: -
CDR3nt: TGTGCCAGCAGGTCTCTAGCGGGGCATTTCACAGATACGCAGTATTTT
CDR3aa: CASRSLAGHFTDTQYF

v_gene: TRBV29-1
j_gene: TRBJ2-2
d_gene: -
abundance: -
CDR3nt: TGCAGCGCGCAGGGCGTGGGCACCGGGGAGCTGTTTTTT
CDR3aa: CSAQGVGTGELFF

v_gene: TRBV14
j_gene: TRBJ2-7
d_gene: -
abundance: -
CDR3nt: TGTGCCAGCAGCCAAGCCCCCGAGCAGTACTTC
CDR3aa: CASSQAPEQYF

v_gene: TRBV7-8
j_gene: TRBJ1-5
d_gene: TRBD1
abundance: -
CDR3nt: TGTGCCAGCAGCTTAGCGGGACAGGTTAATAGCAATCAGCCCCAGCATTTT
CDR3aa: CASSLAGQVNSNQPQHF

v_gene: TRBV5-5
j_gene: TRBJ2-2
d_gene: -
abundance: -
CDR3nt: TGTGCCAGCAGCTTGTCGGTAGCGGAGGTCGACACCGGGGAGCTGTTTTTT
CDR3aa: CASSLSVAEVDTGELFF

v_gene: TRBV5-1
j_gene: TRBJ2-1
d_gene: TRBD1
abundance: few
CDR3nt: TGCGCCAGCAGCTCCCGAGGTGGGACAGGGTCGTTTAATGAGCAGTTCTTC
CDR3aa: CASSSRGGTGSFNEQFF

v_gene: TRBV28
j_gene: TRBJ2-7
d_gene: -
abundance: -
CDR3nt: TGTGCCAGCAGTTCCCCGACCCGTACCTACGAGCAGTACTTC
CDR3aa: CASSSPTRTYEQYF

v_gene: TRBV12-3/TRBV12-4
j_gene: TRBJ2-2
d_gene: -
abundance: few
CDR3nt: TGTGCCAGCAGGTCCGGCCTCCGGGGCACCGGGGAGCTGTTTTTT
CDR3aa: CASRSGLRGTGELFF

v_gene: TRBV7-8
j_gene: TRBJ2-3
d_gene: -
abundance: -
CDR3nt: TGTTCCATCTCTAGCACAGATACGCAGTATTTT
CDR3aa: CSISSTDTQYF

v_gene: TRBV7-2
j_gene: TRBJ2-4
d_gene: TRBD1
abundance: -
CDR3nt: TGTGCCAGCAGCCCATCAGGGGGCGCCGGGGCCAAAAACATTCAGTACTTC
CDR3aa: CASSPSGGAGAKNIQYF